This paragraph covers one TCR beta chain sequence. Its antigen is not identified. Germline V gene lookup returns CDR1 DFQATT and CDR2 SNEGSKA (reference sequence). This CDR3 spans 13 amino acids. Trimming pared 3 bases from V and 2 bases from J, leaving 11 bases between. The data were obtained in a study of T-cell reconstitution after alpha-beta-depleted transplantation in children. A library of TCRbeta sequences, prepared with unique molecular identifiers, was generated. TCRdb ran MiXCR on the PCR reads and lists one entry per CDR3 protein. The sample lists around 250,000 distinct CDR3 sequences; under 30% were seen once. Overall study findings and caveats: T-cell numbers and diversity, one year after transplant, stemmed largely from T cells that were newly produced. Expanded graft clones numbering several hundred reportedly gave rise to alpha-beta T cells about two months after transplant. High day-60 TCRbeta diversity in some patients came from surviving recipient T cells and thymic progenitors.

The receptor's source is a girl between 2 and 10 years old with Fanconi anemia, due to receive a stem cell transplant. V gene TRBV20-1 combines with J gene TRBJ2-7; D is possibly TRBD1 (6 bases). The source was PBMCs, collected before TCRalphabeta/CD19-depleted stem cell transplant. The CDR3 is CSASGRGPYEQYF. In DNA, the CDR3 is TGCAGTGCTAGCGGCAGGGGACCCTACGAGCAGTACTTC.